A single sample gave rise to the 20 T cell receptor beta chains below, sequenced in a study of CD8+ T cells in alopecia areata. After isolation, RNA underwent reverse transcription to generate cDNA as the sequencing template. Profiling relied on immunoSEQ multiplex PCR, and the TCRdb table lists in-frame clones only, not all of them. Observed in the sample are around 290,000 clones, none of them singletons. Sorting relied on CD4, CD8alpha, NKG2D, NKG2ACE and other markers applied to pooled cutaneous lymph node cells. Sequencing was done on a sample of CD4+ T cells sorted from a lymph node. The receptor source for this set is a C3H/HeJ mouse with alopecia areata. Strain haplotype (MHC): H2-k.

Concerning this clone: Any gene name here is a mouse gene name. The read gets to within 3 residues of the CDR3 end, and the germline J gene fills in the rest. This rearrangement joins TRBV13-1 to TRBJ1-6; D unresolved. TRBJ1-6 is an ORF for which the function is uncertain. CDR3 length equals 13 residues. CDR1 and CDR2 (germline): NSHNY, SYGAGN. V lost 0 bases and J 7 bases, leaving 5 bases between the germline ends. CDR3 DNA (partial): TGTGCCAGCAGTGATGGATGGAATTCGCCC. The encoded protein is CASSDGWNSP. The whole CDR3 protein reads CASSDGWNSPLYF.

This clone was detected a few times. The gene names given are mouse names. The read terminates 4 residues before the CDR3 end, so the remaining end is supplied by the germline J gene. The same CDR3 arises from other DNA sequences in this sample as well. J is TRBJ2-2 and V is TRBV13-2; 9 bases are a match to TRBD2. The junction had 1 base not matched to a gene; V was cut back by 1 base and J by 0 bases. Per the germline V gene, CDR1 is NNHNN and CDR2 is SYGAGS (reference sequence). The CDR3 runs to 16 residues. The CDR3: CASGDRLGANTGQLYF. The CDR3 DNA, read in part, is TGTGCCAGCGGTGATCGACTGGGGGCAAACACCGGG.

Of note for this clone: Genes here carry mouse names. The missing CDR3 end, 4 residues past where the read stops, is filled in from the germline J gene. V usage is TRBV29 and J usage is TRBJ2-7; D unclear. The CDR3 spans 12 residues. Germline V gene lookup returns CDR1 MSHET and CDR2 SYDVDS. The CDR3 spells CASSPARHEQYF. The CDR3 bases that were read are TGTGCTAGCAGCCCCGCCAGGCAT.

Concerning this clone: Mouse names are used for the genes. The read ends 4 residues early relative to the CDR3; the germline J gene fills the gap. Distinct nucleotide sequences in the sample also encode this CDR3. The chain couples TRBV13-3 to TRBJ2-1; D is perhaps TRBD2 (7 bases). The CDR3 extends over 15 amino acids. Germline lookup yields CDR1 NNHDY and CDR2 SYVADS. Deletions cut 0 bases from V and 1 base from J, with 8 bases between. The CDR3 DNA, read in part, is TGTGCCAGCAGTGATGAGGGGGGCAACTATGCT. Translating gives CASSDEGGNYA. In full, the CDR3 is CASSDEGGNYAEQFF.

As to this clone: Here the gene names and germline are mouse. From the germline J gene comes the end of the CDR3, since the read stops 4 residues before it. This chain links TRBV1 with TRBJ2-1; D is uncertain. The CDR3 consists of 12 residues. The V gene lost 1 base and the J gene lost 5 bases, with 3 bases spanning the gap. CDR1 is NSQYPW and CDR2 is LRSPGD in the germline V gene (reference sequence). The CDR3 protein is CTCSAGDAEQFF. CDR3 DNA (partial): TGCACCTGCAGTGCAGGGGATGCT. Based on the CDR3 plus reference TRBV1 and TRBJ2-1, the full variable domain is VTLLEQNPRWRLVPRGQAVNLRCILKNSQYPWMSWYQQDLQKQLQWLFTLRSPGDKEVKSLPGADYLATRVTDTELRLQVANMSQGRTLYCTCSAGDAEQFFGPGTRLTVL.

This clone turned up a few times. The germline and genes are mouse ones. The same CDR3 can be traced to other DNA sequences in this sample. The part of the CDR3 DNA that was read is TGTGCCTGGAGTCGAACTGGGGGGCAAGAC. This encodes CAWSRTGGQD. The complete CDR3 reads CAWSRTGGQDTQYF. V usage is TRBV31 and J usage is TRBJ2-5; 9 nucleotides line up with TRBD2. Coverage ceases 4 residues before the CDR3 finishes, and the germline J gene fills in the end. Germline CDR1 reads GKSSPN; CDR2 reads SITVG. The trim removed 1 base at V and 3 bases at J, leaving 2 bases unmatched. The CDR3 is 14 amino acids.

Of note for this clone: Gene and germline names: mouse. From the germline J gene comes the end of the CDR3, since the read stops 4 residues before it. The chain employs TRBV24 and TRBJ1-2; D is possibly TRBD1 (5 bases). The CDR3 has 14 amino acids. The V and J ends lost 6 bases and 2 bases respectively, with 13 bases between them. Germline-derived CDR1 and CDR2 are KGHTA and FRNEEI. The CDR3 bases that were read are TGTGCCAGCAGGCTCGCAGGGCCCAACTCC. Its protein product is CASRLAGPNS. The CDR3, in full, reads CASRLAGPNSDYTF.

This clone was observed a few times. Gene names are the mouse ones. The missing CDR3 end, 4 residues past where the read stops, is filled in from the germline J gene. J is TRBJ2-1 and V is TRBV13-3; 9 nucleotides agree with TRBD1. The V and J ends lost 3 bases and 0 bases, in that order; junction bases with no gene match: 4. This CDR3 spans 16 amino acids. CDR1 and CDR2 from the germline V gene are NNHDY and SYVADS. CDR3 DNA (partial): TGTGCCAGCAGTGGGGACAGGGATTCTAACTATGCT. Translating gives CASSGDRDSNYA. In full, the CDR3 reads CASSGDRDSNYAEQFF.

In regard to this clone: Mouse gene names apply. The sequenced fragment ends 3 residues before the CDR3 boundary, so the rest is inferred from the germline J gene. J is TRBJ1-6 and V is TRBV19; possibly TRBD1 for D (6 bases). TRBJ1-6 falls under the ORF class, with uncertain function. Trimming removed 5 bases at V and 0 bases at J, with 9 bases between. This CDR3 comprises 15 residues. CDR1 and CDR2 (germline): FNHDT, SITEND (reference sequence). The CDR3: CASRGQNSYNSPLYF. The CDR3 bases that were read are TGTGCCAGCAGGGGACAAAATTCCTATAATTCGCCC.

Concerning this clone itself: Any gene name here is a mouse gene name. The read falls 4 residues short of the CDR3 end, and the missing part is taken from the germline J gene. J is TRBJ2-5 and V is TRBV1; D is undetermined. CDR1 is NSQYPW and CDR2 is LRSPGD in the germline V gene (reference sequence). This CDR3 contains 14 residues. The covered CDR3 bases are TGCACCTGCAGTGCAGATAGGATGGGAGAC. Translated: CTCSADRMGD. The full CDR3 sequence reads CTCSADRMGDTQYF.

As concerns this clone: Each gene name is a mouse one. With the read ending 4 residues before the CDR3 end, the germline J gene is used to fill in that end. V and J are TRBV13-3 and TRBJ2-7, with 11 bases fitting TRBD2. Germline CDR1 reads NNHDY; CDR2 reads SYVADS. The CDR3 is made up of 14 amino acids. The sequenced part of the CDR3 DNA is TGTGCCAGCAGGCTGGACTGGGGGGAATAT. Its protein is CASRLDWGEY. The full CDR3 reads CASRLDWGEYEQYF.

Worth noting for this clone: The germline and genes are mouse ones. Read data end 4 residues before the CDR3 end; the end is taken from the germline J gene. The chain links TRBV13-1 to TRBJ2-1; TRBD2 agrees at 11 bases. V shed 0 bases and J 0 bases; nucleotides not matched to a gene: 2. This CDR3 is built from 17 residues. Per germline, CDR1 NSHNY and CDR2 SYGAGN. This chain's CDR3 is CASSDEGTGGNYAEQFF. Incomplete CDR3 DNA: TGTGCCAGCAGTGATGAGGGGACTGGGGGTAACTATGCT.

With regard to this clone: These gene names are mouse names. Other DNA sequences in the same sample also yield this CDR3. CDR3 protein: CTCSGDWGAYAEQFF. The DNA read from the CDR3 is TGCACCTGCAGTGGCGACTGGGGGGCCTATGCT. The genes are TRBV1 and TRBJ2-1; 10 bases agree with TRBD2. Coverage ceases 4 residues before the CDR3 finishes, and the germline J gene fills in the end. The CDR3 loop spans 15 amino acids. Unmatched junction bases numbered 3, after V lost 4 bases and J lost 3 bases. CDR1 is NSQYPW and CDR2 is LRSPGD in the germline V gene (reference sequence).

This clone has a handful of counts. Gene names and germline match the mouse. The sequenced fragment ends 4 residues before the CDR3 boundary, so the rest is inferred from the germline J gene. The genes are TRBV31 and TRBJ1-2; D possibly corresponds to TRBD1 (5 bases). The V gene's germline CDR1 is GKSSPN and CDR2 SITVG. The CDR3 extends over 14 amino acids. Trimming shortened V by 1 base and J by 4 bases, and 13 bases separated the two germline ends. CDR3 protein: CAWSPPGRGSDYTF. CDR3 DNA, as far as it was read: TGTGCCTGGAGTCCCCCGGGGAGGGGCTCC.

There are a few counts of this clone. Each gene name is a mouse one. The read halts 4 residues ahead of the CDR3 end, with the missing end drawn from the germline J gene. This chain uses TRBV5 with TRBJ2-3; TRBD2 matches 9 bases. The CDR3 totals 17 residues. V lost 0 bases, J lost 3 bases, and 7 bases stayed unmatched. The germline V gene has CDR1 LGHNA and CDR2 YNLKQL (reference sequence). This CDR3 reads CASSQEVTGGRAETLYF. The CDR3 bases that were read are TGTGCCAGCAGCCAAGAAGTGACTGGGGGACGAGCAGAA.

Points on this clone: The gene symbols are mouse symbols. From the germline J gene comes the end of the CDR3, since the read stops 4 residues before it. The genes are TRBV31 and TRBJ2-1; maybe TRBD1 (6 bases). This CDR3 has 13 residues. CDR1 and CDR2 (germline): GKSSPN, SITVG. Trimming pared 0 bases from V and 4 bases from J, leaving 7 bases between. The CDR3 sequence is CAWSLGQYAEQFF. Incomplete CDR3 DNA: TGTGCCTGGAGTCTCGGACAGTATGCT.

About this clone itself: Gene labels here are mouse ones. The DNA ends 4 residues before the CDR3 does, and the rest of the CDR3 is filled in from the germline J gene. The sample holds other DNA sequences that translate to the same CDR3. This chain joins TRBV1 and TRBJ2-1; TRBD2 matches at 10 bases. Germline CDR1 is NSQYPW and CDR2 is LRSPGD (reference sequence). This CDR3 comprises 15 residues. The trim removed 6 bases at V and 3 bases at J, leaving 5 bases unmatched. The chain's CDR3 is CTCSPGTGVYAEQFF. CDR3 DNA (partial): TGCACCTGCAGCCCCGGGACTGGGGTCTATGCT.

Comments on this clone: Gene names are the mouse ones. The CDR3 end is not reached by the read, which stops 4 residues before it; the germline J gene fills it in. This same CDR3 is encoded by further DNA sequences in the sample. The chain couples TRBV31 to TRBJ2-5, with 8 bases aligning to TRBD2. Per germline, CDR1 GKSSPN and CDR2 SITVG. The CDR3 has 13 amino acids. The sequenced part of the CDR3 DNA is TGTGCCTGGAGTCTGGGGGGGCGCGAC. It encodes CAWSLGGRD. The entire CDR3 reads CAWSLGGRDTQYF.

Note on this clone: The gene symbols are mouse symbols. The read terminates 4 residues before the CDR3 end, so the remaining end is supplied by the germline J gene. V usage is TRBV13-3 and J usage is TRBJ2-7, with D possibly TRBD1 on 6 matching bases. The CDR3 runs 13 residues. Germline V lookup: CDR1 NNHDY, CDR2 SYVADS. CDR3 DNA (partial): TGTGCCAGCAGTGGGGGAGGGGGTAAT. It codes for CASSGGGGN. The CDR3, in full, reads CASSGGGGNEQYF.

This clone was seen more than once but under ten times. Germline and genes here are mouse. The read comes to an end 4 residues before the CDR3 does, leaving the germline J gene to fill in the end. The rearrangement joins TRBV14 to TRBJ2-2, with TRBD2 identical over 14 bases. V was pared by 5 bases and J by 3 bases, with 6 bases of the junction left unmatched. The germline V gene encodes CDR1 SGHDT and CDR2 FRDEAV. This CDR3 has 17 amino acids. CDR3 region: CASSRDWGGADTGQLYF. The CDR3 DNA, read in part, is TGTGCCAGCAGCCGGGACTGGGGGGGCGCGGACACCGGG.